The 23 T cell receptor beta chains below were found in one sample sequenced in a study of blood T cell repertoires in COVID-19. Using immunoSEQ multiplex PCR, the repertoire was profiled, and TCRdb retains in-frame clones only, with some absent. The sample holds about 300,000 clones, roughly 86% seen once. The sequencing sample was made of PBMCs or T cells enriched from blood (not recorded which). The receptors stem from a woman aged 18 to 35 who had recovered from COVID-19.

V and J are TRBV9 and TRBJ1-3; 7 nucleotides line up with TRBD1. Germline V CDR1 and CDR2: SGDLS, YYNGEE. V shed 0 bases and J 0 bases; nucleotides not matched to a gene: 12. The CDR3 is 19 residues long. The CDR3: CASSVAARGQSFSGNTIYF. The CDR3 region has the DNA TGTGCCAGCAGCGTAGCGGCGAGGGGACAGTCCTTCTCTGGAAACACCATATATTTT.

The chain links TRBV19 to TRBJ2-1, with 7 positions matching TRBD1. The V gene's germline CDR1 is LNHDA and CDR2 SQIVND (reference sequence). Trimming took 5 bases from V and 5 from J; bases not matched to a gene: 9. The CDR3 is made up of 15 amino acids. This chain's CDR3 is CASSPTGVSNNEQFF. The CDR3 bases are TGTGCCAGTAGTCCAACAGGGGTCTCAAACAATGAGCAGTTCTTC. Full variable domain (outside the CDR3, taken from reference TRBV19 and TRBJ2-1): DGGITQSPKYLFRKEGQNVTLSCEQNLNHDAMYWYRQDPGQGLRLIYYSQIVNDFQKGDIAEGYSVSREKKESFPLTVTSAQKNPTAFYLCASSPTGVSNNEQFFGPGTRLTVL.

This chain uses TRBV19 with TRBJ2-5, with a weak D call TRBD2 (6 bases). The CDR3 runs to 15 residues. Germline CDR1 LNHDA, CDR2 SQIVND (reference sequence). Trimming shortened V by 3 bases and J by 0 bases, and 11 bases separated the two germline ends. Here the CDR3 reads CASSMGGANQETQYF. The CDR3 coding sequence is TGTGCCAGTAGTATGGGGGGAGCGAACCAAGAGACCCAGTACTTC.

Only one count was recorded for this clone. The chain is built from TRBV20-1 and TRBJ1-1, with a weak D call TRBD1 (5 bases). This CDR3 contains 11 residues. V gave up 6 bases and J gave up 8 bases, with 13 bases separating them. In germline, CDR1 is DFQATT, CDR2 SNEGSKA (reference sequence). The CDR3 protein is CSAGDFREAFF. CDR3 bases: TGCAGTGCCGGGGACTTTAGGGAAGCTTTCTTT.

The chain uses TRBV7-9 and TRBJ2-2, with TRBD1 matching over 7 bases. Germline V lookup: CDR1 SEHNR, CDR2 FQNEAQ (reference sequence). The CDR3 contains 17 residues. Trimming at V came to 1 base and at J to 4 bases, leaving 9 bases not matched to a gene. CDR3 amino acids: CASSLGPGTAITGELFF. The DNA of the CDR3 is TGTGCCAGCAGCTTAGGCCCGGGGACAGCGATCACCGGGGAGCTGTTTTTT.

CDR3 nucleotides: TGTGCCAGCAGCGTGTACAGCGGATCCAATGAGCAGTTCTTC. It yields the protein CASSVYSGSNEQFF. The chain recombines TRBV9 with TRBJ2-1, with D perhaps matching TRBD2 (5 bases). The CDR3 contains 14 residues. Germline CDR1 and CDR2: SGDLS and YYNGEE. V dropped 2 bases and J dropped 6 bases, with 12 bases sitting between them.

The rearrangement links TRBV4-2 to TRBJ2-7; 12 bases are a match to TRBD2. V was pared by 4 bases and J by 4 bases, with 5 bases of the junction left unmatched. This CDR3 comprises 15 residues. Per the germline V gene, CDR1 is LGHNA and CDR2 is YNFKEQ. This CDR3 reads CASSLSSGGAYEQYF. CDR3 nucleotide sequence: TGTGCCAGCAGCCTCTCTAGCGGGGGGGCATACGAGCAGTACTTC.

The CDR3 protein is CASSLDDREQYF. The CDR3 DNA reads TGTGCCAGCAGCTTGGACGACAGAGAGCAGTACTTC. The chain joins TRBV5-8 to TRBJ2-7; TRBD1 is a possible D gene (5 bases). This CDR3 has 12 amino acids. Germline V CDR1 and CDR2: SGHTS, YDEGEE. The V and J ends lost 0 bases and 7 bases respectively, with 8 bases between them.

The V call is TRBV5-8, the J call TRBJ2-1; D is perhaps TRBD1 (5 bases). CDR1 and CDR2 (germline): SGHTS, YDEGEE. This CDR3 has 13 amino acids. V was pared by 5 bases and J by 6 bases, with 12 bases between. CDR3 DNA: TGTGCCAGCAGTCAGTCAGGGTTCAATGAGCAGTTCTTC. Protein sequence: CASSQSGFNEQFF.

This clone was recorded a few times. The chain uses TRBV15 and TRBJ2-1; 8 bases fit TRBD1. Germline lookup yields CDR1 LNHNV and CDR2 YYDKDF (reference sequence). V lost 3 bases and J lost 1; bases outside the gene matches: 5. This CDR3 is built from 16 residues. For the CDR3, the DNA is TGTGCCACCAGCAGTCGGACAGGGATATCCTACAATGAGCAGTTCTTC. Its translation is CATSSRTGISYNEQFF.

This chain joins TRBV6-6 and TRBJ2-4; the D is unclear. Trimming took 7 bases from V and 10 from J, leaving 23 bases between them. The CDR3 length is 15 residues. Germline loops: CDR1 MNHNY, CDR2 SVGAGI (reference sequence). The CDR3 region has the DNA TGTGCCAGCACCCCGGGTGAGGAGCCGATGCCTATTCAGTACTTC. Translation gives CASTPGEEPMPIQYF.

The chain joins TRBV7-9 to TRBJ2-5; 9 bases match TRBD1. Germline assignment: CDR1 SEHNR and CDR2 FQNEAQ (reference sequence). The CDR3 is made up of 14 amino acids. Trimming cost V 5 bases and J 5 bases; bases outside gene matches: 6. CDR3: CASSHRDRAETQYF. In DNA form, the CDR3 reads TGTGCCAGCAGCCACCGGGACAGGGCTGAGACCCAGTACTTC.

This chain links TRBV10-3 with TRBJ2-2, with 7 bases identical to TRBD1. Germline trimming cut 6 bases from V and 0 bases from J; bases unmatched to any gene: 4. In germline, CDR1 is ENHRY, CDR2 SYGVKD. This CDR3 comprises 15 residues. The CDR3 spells CAIRTGTANTGELFF. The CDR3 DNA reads TGTGCCATCAGGACCGGGACAGCGAACACCGGGGAGCTGTTTTTT.

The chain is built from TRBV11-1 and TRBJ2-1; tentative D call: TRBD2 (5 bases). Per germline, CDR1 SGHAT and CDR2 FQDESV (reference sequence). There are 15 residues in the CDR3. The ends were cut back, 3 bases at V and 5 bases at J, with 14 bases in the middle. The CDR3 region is CASSFGLQLNNEQFF. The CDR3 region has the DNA TGTGCCAGCAGCTTCGGACTTCAACTAAACAATGAGCAGTTCTTC.

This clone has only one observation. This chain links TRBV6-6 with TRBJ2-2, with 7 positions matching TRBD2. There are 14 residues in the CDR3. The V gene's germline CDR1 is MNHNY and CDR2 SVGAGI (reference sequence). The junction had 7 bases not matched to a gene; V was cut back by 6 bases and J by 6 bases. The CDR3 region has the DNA TGTGCCAGCAGAACGGGAGGAGGCGCCGGGGAGCTGTTTTTT. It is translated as CASRTGGGAGELFF.

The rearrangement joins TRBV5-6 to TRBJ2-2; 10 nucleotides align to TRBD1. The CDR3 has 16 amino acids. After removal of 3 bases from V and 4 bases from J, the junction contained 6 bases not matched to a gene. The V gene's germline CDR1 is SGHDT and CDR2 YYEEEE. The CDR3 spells CASSSGQGRGTGELFF. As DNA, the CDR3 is TGTGCCAGCAGCTCGGGACAGGGGAGAGGCACCGGGGAGCTGTTTTTT.

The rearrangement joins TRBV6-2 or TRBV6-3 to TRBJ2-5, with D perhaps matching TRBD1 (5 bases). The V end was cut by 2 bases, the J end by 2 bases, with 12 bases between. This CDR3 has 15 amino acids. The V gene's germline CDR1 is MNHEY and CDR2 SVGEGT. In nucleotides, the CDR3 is TGTGCCAGCAGTTACGCCTACTCAGGGCAAGAGACCCAGTACTTC. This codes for CASSYAYSGQETQYF.

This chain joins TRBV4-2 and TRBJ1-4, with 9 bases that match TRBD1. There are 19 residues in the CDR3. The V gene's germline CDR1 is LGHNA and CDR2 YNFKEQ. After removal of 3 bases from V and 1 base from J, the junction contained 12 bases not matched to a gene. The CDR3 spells CASSHDRRGQGVTNEKLFF. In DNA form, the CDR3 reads TGTGCCAGCAGCCATGACAGGAGGGGACAGGGAGTAACTAATGAAAAACTGTTTTTT.

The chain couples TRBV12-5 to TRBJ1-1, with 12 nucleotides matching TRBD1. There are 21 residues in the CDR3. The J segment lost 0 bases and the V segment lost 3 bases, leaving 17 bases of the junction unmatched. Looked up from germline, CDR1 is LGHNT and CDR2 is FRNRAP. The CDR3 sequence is CASGFVVQDPRDRGLNTEAFF. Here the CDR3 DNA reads TGTGCTAGTGGTTTCGTGGTACAAGACCCACGGGACAGGGGGCTGAACACTGAAGCTTTCTTT.

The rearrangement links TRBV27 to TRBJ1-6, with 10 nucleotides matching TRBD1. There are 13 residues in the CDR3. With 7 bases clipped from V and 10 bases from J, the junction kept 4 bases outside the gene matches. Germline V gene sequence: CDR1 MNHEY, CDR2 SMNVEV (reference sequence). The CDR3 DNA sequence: TGTGCCAGCATGAGGACAGGGGGGTCACCCCTCCACTTT. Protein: CASMRTGGSPLHF.

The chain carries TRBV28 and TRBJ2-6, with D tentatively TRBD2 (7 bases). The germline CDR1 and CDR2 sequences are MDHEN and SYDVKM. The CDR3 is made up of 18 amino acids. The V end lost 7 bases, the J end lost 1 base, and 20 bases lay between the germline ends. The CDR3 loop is CASTPLGGGLSGANVLTF. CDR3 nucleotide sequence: TGTGCCAGCACCCCTCTAGGGGGGGGTCTGTCTGGGGCCAACGTCCTGACTTTC.

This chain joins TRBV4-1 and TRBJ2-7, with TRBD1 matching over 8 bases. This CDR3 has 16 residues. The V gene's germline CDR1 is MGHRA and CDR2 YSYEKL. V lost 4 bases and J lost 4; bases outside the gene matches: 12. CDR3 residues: CASSLLGGQVSYEQYF. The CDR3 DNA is TGCGCCAGCAGCCTGCTGGGGGGACAGGTCTCGTACGAGCAGTACTTC.

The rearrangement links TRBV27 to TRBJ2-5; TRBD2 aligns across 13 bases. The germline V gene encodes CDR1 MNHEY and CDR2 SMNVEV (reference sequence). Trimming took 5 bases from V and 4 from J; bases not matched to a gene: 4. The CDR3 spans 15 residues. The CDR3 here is CASSPRTSGGETQYF. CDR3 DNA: TGTGCCAGCAGTCCTAGGACTAGCGGGGGAGAGACCCAGTACTTC.